The present TCR beta chain was sequenced within a study of blood T cell repertoires in COVID-19. Study as a whole: Spain, Italy and the United States supplied samples that represented acute and convalescent COVID-19. PBMCs, B-cell-depleted T cells, or T cells were the source of the cDNA or gDNA that made up the material.

Source study methods: Reference gene primers were amplified, and this amplification served to estimate nucleated cell counts. The data were produced by immunoSEQ multiplex PCR, yet TCRdb's version contains in-frame clones alone and is incomplete. Clonal size and the V and J genes are those of that table, whereas D and trimming came from the DNA. The sample contains roughly 100,000 clones, about four fifths of which appear only once. Input material: peripheral blood. The TCR sequence derives from a human donor in a cohort sampled during active COVID-19.

CDR3 sequence: CASQTGGAGANVLTF. As DNA, the CDR3 is TGTGCCAGCCAGACAGGGGGCGCTGGGGCCAACGTCCTGACTTTC. The chain combines TRBV6-5 with TRBJ2-6, with 10 bases lining up with TRBD1. This CDR3 contains 15 residues. The junction had 3 bases not matched to a gene; V was cut back by 8 bases and J by 2 bases. Germline V gene sequence: CDR1 MNHEY, CDR2 SVGAGI.